This record concerns one TCR beta chain sequence. Its antigen is not identified. The data stem from a study of tumor-infiltrating lymphocytes in localized non-small cell lung cancer. Libraries were prepared by immunoSEQ multiplex PCR; TCRdb keeps only in-frame clonotypes and omits some of them. This table holds around 21,000 clones, 80% found once. V was shortened by 4 bases and J by 2 bases, with 15 bases between the two germline ends. Germline lookup yields CDR1 MDHEN and CDR2 SYDVKM. The CDR3 consists of 15 residues. Study results and limitations: Technical variation could not be separated from intratumor heterogeneity here. TCRbeta sequencing showed higher T cell infiltration in tumors than uninvolved lung.

V is TRBV28 and J is TRBJ2-7; unclear D gene. Sequences were obtained from lung tumor tissue. The receptor comes from a human donor with non-small cell lung cancer. In DNA form, the CDR3 reads TGTGCCAGCAGTTCGGGCCCCACTAACACCTACGAGCAGTACTTC. Translation: CASSSGPTNTYEQYF.